This T cell receptor beta chain is from a study of memory CD8 T cells in hepatitis C reinfection. Study as a whole: A couple of donors resolved primary infection, then developed chronic reinfection. Pre-reinfection samples were taken 55 to 20 weeks before detection.

Sequencing used immunoSEQ multiplex PCR; TCRdb keeps in-frame clones, though not all of them. The repertoire consists of 50,000 or so clones, with over 85% occurring once and the leading ten covering 1%. The CDR3 totals 14 residues. Germline V CDR1 and CDR2: GTSNPN, SVGIG (reference sequence). V lost 0 bases and J 4 bases, leaving 12 bases between the germline ends. Stated time point: pre-reinfection, 55 to 20 weeks before reinfection detection. Sorted cells were sequenced directly ex vivo without any in vitro expansion. Donors were people who inject drugs in the Montreal HEPCO cohort. The sequence was obtained from a man between 18 and 35 years old with hepatitis C virus infection. Sequencing was done on a sample of naive CD8+ T cells sorted from blood. The chain has TRBV30 and TRBJ1-2, with no clear D. For the CDR3, the DNA is TGTGCCTGGAGTGTACGTCCCGGTGGCTATGGCTACACCTTC. Protein: CAWSVRPGGYGYTF.